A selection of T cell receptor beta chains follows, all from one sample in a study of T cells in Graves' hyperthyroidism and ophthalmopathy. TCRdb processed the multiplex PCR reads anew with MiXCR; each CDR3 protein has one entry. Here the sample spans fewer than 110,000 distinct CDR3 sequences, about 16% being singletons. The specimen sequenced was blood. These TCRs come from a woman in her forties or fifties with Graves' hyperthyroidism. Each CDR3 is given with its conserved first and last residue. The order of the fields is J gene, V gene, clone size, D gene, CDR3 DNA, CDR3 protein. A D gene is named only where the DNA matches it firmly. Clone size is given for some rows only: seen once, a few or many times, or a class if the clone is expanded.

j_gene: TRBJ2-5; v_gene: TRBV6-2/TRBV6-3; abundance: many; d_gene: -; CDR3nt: TGTGCCAGCAGCCCCTGGGAGGGGGACCAAGAGACCCAGTACTTC; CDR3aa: CASSPWEGDQETQYF
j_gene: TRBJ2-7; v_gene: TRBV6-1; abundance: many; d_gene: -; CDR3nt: TGTGCCAGCAGGCCGGGACTGCAGTCCTACGAGCAGTACTTC; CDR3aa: CASRPGLQSYEQYF
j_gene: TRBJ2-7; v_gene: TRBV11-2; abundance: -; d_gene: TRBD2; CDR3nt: TGTGCCAGCAGCATTAGCGGGAGGGCTTCCGAGCAGTACTTC; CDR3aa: CASSISGRASEQYF
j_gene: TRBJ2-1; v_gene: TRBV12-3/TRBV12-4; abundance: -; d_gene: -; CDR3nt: TGTGCCAGCAGTTTTGAGAGAGGCGGTTATGAGCAGTTCTTC; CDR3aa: CASSFERGGYEQFF
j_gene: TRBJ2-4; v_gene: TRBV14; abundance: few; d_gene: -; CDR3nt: TGTGCCAGCAGCCAAGAGCGAGATCTAGCCAAAAACATTCAGTACTTC; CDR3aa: CASSQERDLAKNIQYF
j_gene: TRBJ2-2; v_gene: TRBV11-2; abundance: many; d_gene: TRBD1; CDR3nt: TGTGCCAGCAGCTCCACCGGGACAGTGAACACCGGGGAGCTGTTTTTT; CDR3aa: CASSSTGTVNTGELFF
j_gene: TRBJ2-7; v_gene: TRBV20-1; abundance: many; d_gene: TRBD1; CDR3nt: TGCAGTGCTACGACCGGGACAGGGGGTGGTAGCGGGAGAACCAACGAGCAGTACTTC; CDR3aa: CSATTGTGGGSGRTNEQYF
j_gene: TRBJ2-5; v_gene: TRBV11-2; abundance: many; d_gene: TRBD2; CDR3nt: TGTGCCAGCAGCTTAGGAGCGGGAGGGCCCGAGACCCAGTACTTC; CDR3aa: CASSLGAGGPETQYF
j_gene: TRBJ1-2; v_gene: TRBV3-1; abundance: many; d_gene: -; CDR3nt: TGTGCCAGCAGCCAAGAGTCCAGGGACTATGGCTACACCTTC; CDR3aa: CASSQESRDYGYTF
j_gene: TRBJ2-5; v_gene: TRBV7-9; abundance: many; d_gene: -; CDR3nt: TGTGCCAGCAGCCCAAGCCTGACCCAAGAGACCCAGTACTTC; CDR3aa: CASSPSLTQETQYF
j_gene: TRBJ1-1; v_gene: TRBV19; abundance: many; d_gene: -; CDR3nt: TGTGCCAGTACGAAGAACACTGAAGCTTTCTTT; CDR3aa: CASTKNTEAFF
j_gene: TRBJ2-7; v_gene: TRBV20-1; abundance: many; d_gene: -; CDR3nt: TGCAGTGTCCTCCCGGCAACCTACGAGCAGTACTTC; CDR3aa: CSVLPATYEQYF
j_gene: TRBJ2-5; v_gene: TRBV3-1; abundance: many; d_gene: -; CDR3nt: TGTGCCAGCAGCCAAGCCCCGACGAGGGGGACCCAAGAGACCCAGTACTTC; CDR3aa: CASSQAPTRGTQETQYF
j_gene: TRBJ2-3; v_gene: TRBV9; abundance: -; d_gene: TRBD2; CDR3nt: TGTGCCAGCAGCGTAGGTGGTGCGGGAGGAACAGATACGCAGTATTTT; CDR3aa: CASSVGGAGGTDTQYF
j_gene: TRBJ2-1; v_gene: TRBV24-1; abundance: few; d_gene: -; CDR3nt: TGTGCCACCAGGCAAGGTCTTTACAATGAGCAGTTCTTC; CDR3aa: CATRQGLYNEQFF
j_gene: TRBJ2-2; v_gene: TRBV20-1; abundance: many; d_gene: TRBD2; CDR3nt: TGCAGTGCTAGAGATATAGCGGGATCAGGCACCGGGGAGCTGTTTTTT; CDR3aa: CSARDIAGSGTGELFF
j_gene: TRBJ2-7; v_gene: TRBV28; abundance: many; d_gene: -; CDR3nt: TGTGCCAGCAGTCGCCCCGCTACGGAGCAGTACTTC; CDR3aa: CASSRPATEQYF
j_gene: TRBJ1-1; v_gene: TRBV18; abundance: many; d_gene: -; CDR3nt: TGTGCCAGCTCACCAGGGGGTGAAGCTTTCTTT; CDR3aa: CASSPGGEAFF
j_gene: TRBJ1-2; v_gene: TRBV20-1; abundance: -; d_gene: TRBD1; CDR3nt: TGCAGTGCTCCTGGACAGGGATATCATGGCTACACCTTC; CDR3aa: CSAPGQGYHGYTF
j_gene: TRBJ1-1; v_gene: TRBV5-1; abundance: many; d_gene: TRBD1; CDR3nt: TGCGCCAGCAGCCCGGAGGGGGCTGGGGGGACTGAAGCTTTCTTT; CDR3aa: CASSPEGAGGTEAFF
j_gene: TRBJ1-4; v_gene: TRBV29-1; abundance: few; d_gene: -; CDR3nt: TGCAGCGTTGAAGGCAGGGAAGAAGAAAAACTGTTTTTT; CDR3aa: CSVEGREEEKLFF
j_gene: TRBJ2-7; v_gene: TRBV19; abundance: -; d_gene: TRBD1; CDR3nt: TGTGCCAGTAGTGCCGCCGGGACAGGGGGCTACGAGCAGTACTTC; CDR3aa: CASSAAGTGGYEQYF
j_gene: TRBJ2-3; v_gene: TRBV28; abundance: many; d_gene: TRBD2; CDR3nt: TGTGCCAGCAGTTTAGAAACTAGCGGGAGGAACGTACACACAGATACGCAGTATTTT; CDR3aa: CASSLETSGRNVHTDTQYF
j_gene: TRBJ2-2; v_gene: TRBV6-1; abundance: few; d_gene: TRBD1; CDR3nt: TGTGCCAGCACTTGGGGACAGTCCGGGGAGCTGTTTTTT; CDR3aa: CASTWGQSGELFF
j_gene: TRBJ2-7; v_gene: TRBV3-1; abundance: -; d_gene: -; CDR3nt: TGTGCCAGCAGCCAAACCGAGGTACACTACGAGCAGTACTTC; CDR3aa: CASSQTEVHYEQYF
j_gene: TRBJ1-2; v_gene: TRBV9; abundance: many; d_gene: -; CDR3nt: TGTGCCAGCAGCGTGGTGAGAGACTATGGCTACACCTTC; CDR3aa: CASSVVRDYGYTF
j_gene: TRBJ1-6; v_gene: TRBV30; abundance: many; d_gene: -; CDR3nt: TGTGCCTGGAGTGTCTCGGGCTCCTATAATTCACCCCTCCACTTT; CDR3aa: CAWSVSGSYNSPLHF